This T cell receptor beta chain came from a study of T cell responses to AZD1222 COVID-19 vaccine. On this clone itself: What it binds is unknown.

Germline values: CDR1 ENHRY, CDR2 SYGVKD. J lost 2 bases, V lost 4 bases, and 6 bases had no gene match. The CDR3 is made up of 15 amino acids. Findings of the study overall: Researchers took repertoire samples only after the peak T cell response had come. There were vaccine-associated CD4 TCRs across spike, dominant at 160-218 and 743-854. Donors in the cohort were predominantly white British and more often female, and clonal diversity was possibly underestimated. Epitopes outside B.1.351 and B.1.1.7 mutated regions reportedly drew nearly half of spike TCRs.

The repertoire was sequenced with immunoSEQ multiplex PCR; TCRdb's copy has only in-frame clones and lacks some. The data hold about 130,000 clones, with 85% to 95% observed a single time. The receptor's source is an adult in good health. The chain joins TRBV10-3 to TRBJ2-7, with 9 nucleotides matching TRBD2. Sample: peripheral blood, taken on day 0 of AZD1222 vaccination. In DNA form, the CDR3 reads TGTGCCATCAGTGGAGGGGCGGGAGGGACCTACGAGCAGTACTTC. Its translation: CAISGGAGGTYEQYF.